This T cell receptor beta chain appears in the sequencing data of a study of blood T cells in healthy people across ages. CDR1 and CDR2 from the germline V gene are MNHEY and SVGEGT. V lost 3 bases and J 5 bases, leaving 14 bases between the germline ends. This CDR3 region has 15 residues. It was with a sample-barcoded 5' primer and a J-beta primer mix that a second PCR of roughly 6 to 12 cycles was run. TCRdb re-derived calls from the 5' RACE reads in MiXCR, one entry per CDR3 protein. The sample comprises 790,000 or so distinct CDR3 sequences, about 46% of which are singletons, and 18% rests with the top ten.

Material for sequencing was blood. This chain uses TRBV6-2 or TRBV6-3 with TRBJ2-1; TRBD2 is a possible D gene (5 bases). This receptor was taken from a man at least 80 years old in good health. The DNA of the CDR3 is TGTGCCAGCAGTTATGTGGGAGTGTCCCACAATGAGCAGTTCTTC. This translates into CASSYVGVSHNEQFF.